The present T cell receptor (beta chain) was sequenced within a study of shared clonotypes between healthy human individuals (dated by TCRdb to 2018 to 2020). Regarding the complete study: The cohort included a few men and two women between 18 and 49 years of age. For each donor, CD4 naive and CD4 memory were each run on three plates, CD8 naive on two plates, and CD8 memory on one plate. To estimate repertoire size and how much clonotypes are shared between individuals, the study performed deep sequencing of blood TCR repertoires from a handful of healthy adults. To increase sequencing depth and limit assay-specific biases, different laboratories used diverse techniques to prepare libraries and sequence TCR repertoires. Each donor's leukapheresis produced roughly between roughly 0.94 and 9.5 billion PBMCs.

This clone showed up just a few times. Its antigen has not been determined. There are no base qualities to consult, and no much larger clone falls within one base. The donors were healthy, HIV-negative adults who had no recently reported acute infections or vaccinations. Every donor was a Caucasian adult residing in Nashville, Tennessee, USA. CD4+ T cells were enriched through magnetic negative selection, after which naive cells were positively selected on CD45RA and the remaining negative fraction served as the memory subset. Blood was collected by leukapheresis, and PBMCs were isolated by Ficoll-Histopaque density gradient centrifugation and then cryopreserved in liquid nitrogen vapor phase. Purity and quantity of every magnetically sorted T cell population were checked by analytical flow cytometry. Each sorted fraction had its genomic DNA isolated and then quantified by UV absorbance on a Nanodrop 2000c.

V loses 3 bases of germline sequence and J loses 7 bases, and the interval between the two ends is 9 bases. Reading the germline V gene gives CDR1 SQVTM and CDR2 ANQGSEA. Counted from cysteine to phenylalanine, this CDR3 has 12 amino acids. Just CDR3 DNA is preserved here, 36 bases in frame from base 1. TCR CDR3 regions were amplified from genomic DNA by multiplex PCR using the deep immunoSEQ assay. Extracted genomic DNA from each cell subset was distributed evenly across all wells of several immunoSEQ 96-well plates, and each plate was treated as a replicate. Each replicate PCR for sorted subsets received about 180 ng genomic DNA, equal to roughly 30,000 T cell genomes. Purified libraries were quantified with a Qubit 3.0 fluorometer, sized on a Bioanalyzer 2100, and re-quantified with the KAPA Library Quantification kit. Each immunoSEQ 96-well plate was sequenced on its own single-read 150-cycle Illumina NextSeq 550 flow cell. As for the original processing: Because only junctional sequences without quality scores were contained in the immunoSEQ output, filtering matching that applied to full-length reads could not be performed. Sequences were annotated with PyIR, a Python wrapper for IgBLAST v1.9, using IMGT germline references to assign V/J genes and CDR3. Reads with weak V/J assignments (E-value above 1e-6), missing CDR3, stop codons, out-of-frame junctions, or ambiguous translated residues were removed. V3J clonotypes were defined as sequences sharing an identical inferred V gene, J gene, and CDR3 amino acid sequence. The percentage overlap between two repertoires was calculated by dividing the number of shared unique clonotypes by the size of the smaller repertoire. Repertoire richness was assessed with RTK rarefaction, the Chao1 estimator, and Recon v2.1 estimates of unobserved clonotypes. OLGA was used to compute generation probabilities for all TCRbeta clonotypes that the gDNA method yielded from four donors. Here the immuneACCESS table is served through TCRdb, limited to in-frame sequences with V and J called. Missing clones are a known gap in these copies; in checked studies unresolved V genes cover under half, and the rest lacks a known reason. The DNA was the basis for D and trimming; V, J and clone size are from that table. This sample lists over a million clones; approximately 72% were detected once. Of the sample, 1.4% to 1.5% is held by the ten largest clones.

What the authors observed across the whole study: Sampling was limited to blood, and TCR repertoires in tissue likely differ from TCR repertoires in blood. Across a few donors, approximately 4.6% of naive CD4, around 3.3% of naive CD8, around 2.5% of memory CD4, and 0.3% to 0.45% of memory CD8 clonotypes were shared. The small number of donors limited the genetic and exposure-history diversity represented. Pairwise subsampling indicated that sequencing depth was expected to affect the degree of clonotype sharing among donors. Higher generation probabilities were observed for clonotypes shared by all four sorted-subset donors than for non-shared clonotypes. Incomplete sequencing was indicated by rarefaction of sorted-subset datasets, despite the large sequencing depth. Naive subsets generally had larger estimated clonotype richness than memory subsets.

Material for sequencing was memory CD4+ T cells sorted from blood. Explained via the paper, the cell subset or site label denotes: CD45RA-negative fraction. The rearrangement combines TRBV29-1 with TRBJ2-2; confidence is insufficient to name the D gene. The clonotype comes from a man in his late teens or twenties in good health. The CDR3 region reads CSVDGWGGELFF. The nucleotide sequence reads TGCAGCGTTGACGGGTGGGGCGGGGAGCTGTTTTTT.